This T cell receptor beta chain was profiled in a study of shared clonotypes between healthy human individuals. Study-wide context: Used for every donor were three CD4 naive, three CD4 memory, two CD8 naive and one CD8 memory plate.

For every subset, genomic DNA was evenly distributed across several immunoSEQ plates. Using immunoSEQ multiplex PCR, the repertoire was profiled, and TCRdb retains in-frame clones only, with some absent. The sample lists approximately 2,200,000 clones, 93% occurring once. Germline V gene sequence: CDR1 SEHNR, CDR2 FQNEAQ (reference sequence). This CDR3 contains 12 residues. With 5 bases removed from V and 8 bases from J, the gap between germline ends came to 10 bases. Terminally differentiated effector memory CD45RA+ cells were excluded by CCR7 positive selection of CD45RO-negative cells. A word on this clone: This same CDR3 is encoded by further DNA sequences in the sample.

The receptor was derived from a man between 18 and 35 years old in good health. Some clones in this sample may be carry-over from other donors' samples. The specimen was naive CD8+ T cells from PBMCs. The chain recombines TRBV7-9 with TRBJ2-1; D is possibly TRBD1 (6 bases). CDR3 region: CASSPRGDEQFF. CDR3 nucleotide sequence: TGTGCCAGCAGCCCCAGGGGAGATGAGCAGTTCTTC. Combining the CDR3 with reference TRBV7-9 and TRBJ2-1 gives the whole variable domain DTGVSQNPRHKITKRGQNVTFRCDPISEHNRLYWYRQTLGQGPEFLTYFQNEAQLEKSRLLSDRFSAERPKGSFSTLEIQRTEQGDSAMYLCASSPRGDEQFFGPGTRLTVL.